This T cell receptor (beta chain) was sequenced for a study of Ad26.COV2.S vaccination and SARS-CoV-2 variants. In the study overall: Each vaccinee took Ad26.COV2.S intramuscularly, once or twice 56 days apart. Study-wide results and caveats: Vaccinees showed greater spike-specific TCR breadth than placebo recipients.

The table came from immunoSEQ multiplex PCR; TCRdb's copy has only in-frame clones and leaves some out. The table shows about 390,000 clones, with 88% occurring only once. The CDR3 contains 13 residues. V shed 2 bases and J shed 8 bases, with 9 bases lying between them. Looked up from germline, CDR1 is SNHLY and CDR2 is FYNNEI. This clone occurred a few times. Its target is not known. Treatment indicated: approximately 18 received Ad26.COV2.S at low or high dose, single or two shots; roughly 5 received placebo; per-sample allocation not given. Day 63 after the first vaccine or placebo injection was the time point for sampling. This adult donor, from Boston, was 18-55 years old.

The clonotype originates from a person aged 18 to 65 who received the Ad26.COV2.S COVID-19 vaccine or a placebo. The chain employs TRBV2 and TRBJ2-2; D unclear. The sample in question was peripheral blood, obtained in a trial of Ad26.COV2.S vaccine versus placebo. CDR3 nucleotide sequence: TGTGCCAGCAGTGAATATCCCTTTGGGGAGCTGTTTTTT. It codes for CASSEYPFGELFF. The whole variable domain, remainder taken from reference TRBV2 and TRBJ2-2, is EPEVTQTPSHQVTQMGQEVILRCVPISNHLYFYWYRQILGQKVEFLVSFYNNEISEKSEIFDDQFSVERPDGSNFTLKIRSTKLEDSAMYFCASSEYPFGELFFGEGSRLTVL.